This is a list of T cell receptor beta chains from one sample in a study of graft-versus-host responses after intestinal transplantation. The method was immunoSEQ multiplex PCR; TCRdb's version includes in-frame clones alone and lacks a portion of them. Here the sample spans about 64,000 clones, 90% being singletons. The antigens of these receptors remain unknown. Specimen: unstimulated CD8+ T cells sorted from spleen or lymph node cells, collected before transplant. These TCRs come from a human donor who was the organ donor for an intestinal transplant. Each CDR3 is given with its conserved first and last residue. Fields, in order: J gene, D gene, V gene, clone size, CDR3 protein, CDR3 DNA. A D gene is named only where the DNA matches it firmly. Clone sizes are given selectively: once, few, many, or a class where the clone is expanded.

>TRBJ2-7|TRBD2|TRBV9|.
CASSVGGGVGYEQYF
TGTGCCAGCAGCGTGGGGGGAGGGGTGGGCTACGAGCAGTACTTC
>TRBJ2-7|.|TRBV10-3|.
CAISEAGSLYEQYF
TGTGCCATCAGTGAGGCAGGGTCCCTCTACGAGCAGTACTTC
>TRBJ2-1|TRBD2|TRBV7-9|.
CASNGLARDEQFF
TGTGCCAGCAATGGACTAGCTCGCGATGAGCAGTTCTTC
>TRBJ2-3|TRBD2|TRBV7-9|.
CASSPRTSGSTDTQYF
TGTGCCAGCAGCCCTCGGACTAGCGGGAGCACAGATACGCAGTATTTT
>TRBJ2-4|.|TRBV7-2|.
CASSFEQGGAKNIQYF
TGTGCCAGCAGCTTTGAGCAGGGGGGAGCCAAAAACATTCAGTACTTC
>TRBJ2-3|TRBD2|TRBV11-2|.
CASSPSFGLAGGIDTQYF
TGTGCCAGCAGCCCCTCGTTCGGACTAGCGGGAGGGATAGATACGCAGTATTTT
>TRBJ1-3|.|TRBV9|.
CASSVPGTGNTIYF
TGTGCCAGCAGCGTTCCAGGGACTGGAAACACCATATATTTT
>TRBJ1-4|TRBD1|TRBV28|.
CASSIPGTGGLNEKLFF
TGTGCCAGCAGTATTCCCGGGACAGGGGGACTTAATGAAAAACTGTTTTTT
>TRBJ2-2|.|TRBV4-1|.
CAAAETNTGELFF
TGCGCCGCAGCGGAAACGAACACCGGGGAGCTGTTTTTT
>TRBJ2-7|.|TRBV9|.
CASSVSSESSYEQYF
TGTGCCAGCAGCGTCTCTAGCGAAAGCTCCTACGAGCAGTACTTC
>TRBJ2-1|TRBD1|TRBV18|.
CASSSFRTGPPLPYNEQFF
TGTGCCAGCTCATCATTTCGGACAGGCCCCCCTCTTCCCTACAATGAGCAGTTCTTC
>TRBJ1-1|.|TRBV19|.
CASKPGRYATEAFF
TGTGCCAGTAAGCCAGGGCGGTATGCCACTGAAGCTTTCTTT
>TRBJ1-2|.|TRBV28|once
CASRLHSGAANYGYTF
TGTGCCAGCAGACTCCACTCAGGGGCGGCGAACTATGGCTACACCTTC
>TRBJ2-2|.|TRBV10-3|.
CAISGSAGELFF
TGTGCCATCAGTGGGAGTGCCGGGGAGCTGTTTTTT
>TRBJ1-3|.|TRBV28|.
CASSLFPDTIYF
TGTGCCAGCAGTTTATTTCCGGACACCATATATTTT
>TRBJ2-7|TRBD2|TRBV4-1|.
CASSQDRTSGSGEQYF
TGCGCCAGCAGCCAAGATCGCACTAGCGGGAGTGGCGAGCAGTACTTC
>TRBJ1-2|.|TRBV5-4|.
CASSLDGEMDYGYTF
TGTGCCAGCAGCTTGGACGGGGAGATGGACTATGGCTACACCTTC
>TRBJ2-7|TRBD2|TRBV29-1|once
CSAGGDWSYEQYF
TGCAGCGCTGGGGGGGACTGGAGCTACGAGCAGTACTTC
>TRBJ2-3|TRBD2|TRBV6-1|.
CASSGGLGGADTQYF
TGTGCCAGCAGTGGCGGACTAGGAGGGGCAGATACGCAGTATTTT
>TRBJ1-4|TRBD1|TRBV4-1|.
CASSQEDRTGGEKLFF
TGCGCCAGCAGCCAAGAAGATCGGACAGGCGGTGAAAAACTGTTTTTT
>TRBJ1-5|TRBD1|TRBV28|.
CASSFQDRVVNQPQHF
TGTGCCAGCAGTTTCCAGGACAGGGTAGTCAATCAGCCCCAGCATTTT
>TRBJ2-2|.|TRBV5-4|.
CANPGQAGELFF
TGTGCCAACCCCGGTCAGGCCGGGGAGCTGTTTTTT
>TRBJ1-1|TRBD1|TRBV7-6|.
CASSLEQGTTEAFF
TGTGCCAGCAGCTTAGAACAGGGGACCACTGAAGCTTTCTTT
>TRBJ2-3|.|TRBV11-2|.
CASSSRGLPPTDTQYF
TGTGCCAGCAGCTCAAGGGGTCTTCCCCCCACAGATACGCAGTATTTT
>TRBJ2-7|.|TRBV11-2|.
CASSLDYTGVVSYEQYF
TGTGCCAGCAGCTTGGACTATACAGGGGTGGTCTCCTACGAGCAGTACTTC
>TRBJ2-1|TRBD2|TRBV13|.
CASSLLRTGGQNEQFF
TGTGCCAGCAGCCTACTTCGGACGGGAGGGCAGAATGAGCAGTTCTTC
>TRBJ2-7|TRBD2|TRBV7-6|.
CASSLGSGSVDEQYF
TGTGCCAGCAGCTTAGGTAGCGGGAGTGTCGACGAGCAGTACTTC
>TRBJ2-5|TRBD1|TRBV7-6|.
CASSLRDRAQETQYF
TGTGCCAGCAGCTTACGGGACAGGGCCCAAGAGACCCAGTACTTC
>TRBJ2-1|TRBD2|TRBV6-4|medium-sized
CASSDSAGGNEQFF
TGTGCCAGCAGTGACTCCGCGGGAGGGAATGAGCAGTTCTTC
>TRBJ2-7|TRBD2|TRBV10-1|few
CASSVGSGRAYEQYF
TGCGCCAGCAGCGTGGGGAGCGGGAGGGCCTACGAGCAGTACTTC
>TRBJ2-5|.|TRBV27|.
CASSPTTPTIQETQYF
TGTGCCAGCAGTCCAACTACCCCGACTATTCAAGAGACCCAGTACTTC
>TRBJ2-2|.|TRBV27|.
CASSRTRKSGELFF
TGTGCCAGCAGCCGCACACGTAAATCCGGGGAGCTGTTTTTT